This entry lists 14 T cell receptor beta chains sequenced from one sample in a study of cytomegalovirus exposure and HLA in healthy donors. PCR involved 60 Vbeta and 13 Jbeta primers. The method was immunoSEQ multiplex PCR; TCRdb's version includes in-frame clones alone and lacks a portion of them. This sample has some 140,000 clones, with more than 70% found just once. Sequencing used PBMCs. The receptors here all came from a male donor in good health and CMV-seropositive.

This chain joins TRBV10-3 and TRBJ2-2; D gene ambiguous. CDR1 and CDR2 (germline): ENHRY, SYGVKD. The CDR3 loop spans 14 amino acids. V was trimmed by 2 bases and J by 3 bases, leaving 7 bases between them. CDR3 residues: CAISEDRYTGELFF. The CDR3 DNA sequence: TGTGCCATCAGTGAGGATCGGTACACCGGGGAGCTGTTTTTT.

The count of this clone is one. The V call is TRBV18, the J call TRBJ1-1, with 10 positions matching TRBD1. From germline, CDR1 is KGHSH and CDR2 LQKENI. CDR3 size: 18 residues. Trimming at V came to 4 bases and at J to 4 bases, leaving 15 bases not matched to a gene. This CDR3 reads CASSRFDRGRGGSTEAFF. The CDR3 bases are TGTGCCAGCTCACGATTCGACAGGGGGCGTGGAGGGAGCACTGAAGCTTTCTTT.

J is TRBJ2-6 and V is TRBV7-9; 7 nucleotides line up with TRBD2. The CDR3 has 18 amino acids. Germline V lookup: CDR1 SEHNR, CDR2 FQNEAQ (reference sequence). V gave up 0 bases and J gave up 0 bases; unmatched junction bases: 5. The CDR3: CASSLALRTSSGANVLTF. The CDR3 DNA is TGTGCCAGCAGCTTAGCGCTTCGGACTAGCTCTGGGGCCAACGTCCTGACTTTC.

This rearrangement joins TRBV5-1 to TRBJ2-1; TRBD1 agrees at 7 bases. The V and J ends lost 4 bases and 5 bases, in that order; junction bases with no gene match: 3. This CDR3 comprises 13 residues. The germline gives CDR1 SGHRS, CDR2 YFSETQ. The CDR3 bases are TGCGCCAGCAGCATCGGACAGGACAATGAGCAGTTCTTC. Translated, it gives CASSIGQDNEQFF.

The CDR3: CASSIATASNQPQHF. DNA of the CDR3: TGTGCCAGTAGTATCGCTACAGCTAGCAATCAGCCCCAGCATTTT. This chain connects TRBV19 to TRBJ1-5; D call uncertain. This CDR3 region has 15 residues. Germline loops: CDR1 LNHDA, CDR2 SQIVND (reference sequence). V was trimmed by 3 bases and J by 0 bases, leaving 9 bases between them.

The J gene is TRBJ1-2, the V gene TRBV27; 9 positions agree with TRBD1. The ends lost 4 bases at V and 2 bases at J; junction bases unmatched: 5. There are 15 residues in the CDR3. Germline V gene lookup returns CDR1 MNHEY and CDR2 SMNVEV (reference sequence). The CDR3 DNA reads as TGTGCCAGCAGTTCCGGACAGGGGTACAACTATGGCTACACCTTC. It encodes CASSSGQGYNYGYTF.

The table lists this clone with a count of one. This chain joins TRBV10-3 and TRBJ2-2, with D possibly TRBD1 on 6 matching bases. Trimming removed 1 base from V and 5 bases from J, with 17 bases in between. The CDR3 is 17 amino acids. Per germline, CDR1 ENHRY and CDR2 SYGVKD. The CDR3 DNA reads TGTGCCATCAGTGAGTTGGGACAAGAGGATCTGACCGGGGAGCTGTTTTTT. Translated, it gives CAISELGQEDLTGELFF.

The rearrangement joins TRBV29-1 to TRBJ1-2, with a weak D call TRBD1 (5 bases). CDR3 length: 12 amino acids. The V gene lost 4 bases and the J gene lost 8 bases, with 14 bases spanning the gap. Looked up from germline, CDR1 is SQVTM and CDR2 is ANQGSEA. The chain's CDR3 is CSVVGRVEGYTF. The CDR3 DNA sequence: TGCAGCGTTGTCGGCAGGGTAGAGGGCTACACCTTC.

V usage is TRBV19 and J usage is TRBJ1-1; the D gene is possibly TRBD1 (5 bases). Between the trimmed V and J ends, which lost 7 bases and 4 bases, there was a span of 16 bases. The CDR3 totals 14 residues. CDR1 LNHDA and CDR2 SQIVND come from the germline V gene (reference sequence). Here the CDR3 reads CASMVGVEGTEAFF. The CDR3 region has the DNA TGTGCCAGTATGGTAGGGGTGGAGGGCACTGAAGCTTTCTTT.

The chain couples TRBV7-6 to TRBJ2-2; 10 bases agree with TRBD2. This CDR3 has 18 residues. The germline CDR1 and CDR2 sequences are SGHVS and FNYEAQ. V lost 2 bases, J lost 1 base, and 7 bases stayed unmatched. The DNA of the CDR3 is TGTGCCAGCAGCTTATCTAGCGGGAGTGCGTTGAACACCGGGGAGCTGTTTTTT. Its protein product is CASSLSSGSALNTGELFF.

The table lists this clone with a few counts. V usage is TRBV4-1 and J usage is TRBJ2-5; TRBD2 matches at 7 bases. The germline V gene has CDR1 MGHRA and CDR2 YSYEKL. V lost 8 bases to trimming and J lost 1 base; unmatched junction nucleotides: 4. There are 13 residues in the CDR3. The CDR3 coding sequence is TGCGCCAGCTCTGCGGGGGTCCAAGAGACCCAGTACTTC. Its protein product is CASSAGVQETQYF.

Note on this clone: Additional DNA sequences in this sample encode the identical CDR3. The chain joins TRBV6-6 to TRBJ1-5; D is perhaps TRBD1 (6 bases). Germline V gene lookup returns CDR1 MNHNY and CDR2 SVGAGI (reference sequence). The CDR3 has 14 residues. Trimming removed 6 bases at V and 3 bases at J, with 12 bases between. The CDR3 protein is CASSPGQFNQPQHF. CDR3 sequence (DNA): TGTGCCAGCAGCCCCGGACAGTTCAATCAGCCCCAGCATTTT.

The gene calls are TRBV10-3 and TRBJ2-3; 13 bases line up with TRBD2. The V gene end was trimmed by 4 bases and the J gene end by 2 bases; junction bases not matched to a gene: 9. The CDR3 spans 18 residues. Germline lookup yields CDR1 ENHRY and CDR2 SYGVKD. The CDR3 nucleotides are TGTGCCATCAGTGCCACTTGGACTAGCGGGGGCGACACAGATACGCAGTATTTT. Translation: CAISATWTSGGDTDTQYF.

This clone showed up just a few times. The rearrangement joins TRBV9 to TRBJ2-7, with TRBD1 identical over 8 bases. J was trimmed by 5 bases and V by 4 bases; bases with no gene match: 8. Germline V gene data show CDR1 as SGDLS and CDR2 as YYNGEE. This CDR3 is built from 14 residues. The CDR3 protein is CASSPGQGRDEQYF. The CDR3, as DNA: TGTGCCAGCAGCCCTGGACAGGGTAGGGACGAGCAGTACTTC.